This T cell receptor beta chain was captured in a study of cytomegalovirus exposure and HLA in healthy donors. Study overall: Among about 179 million T cells, an earlier analysis found 90 million to 130 million unique TCR beta sequences.

Comment on this clone: What it recognizes is unknown.

General study results and limits: In a later analysis, an Asian-associated ancestry cluster reportedly showed fewer N-insertions than the roughly 730-donor mean. Most TCR beta V segments were productive about 90% or about 30% of the time in an earlier analysis. It was reported that the classifier diagnosed cytomegalovirus status with high specificity and sensitivity in both the original and validation cohorts.

V was clipped by 2 bases and J by 0 bases, with 8 bases between them. Germline values: CDR1 ENHRY, CDR2 SYGVKD. This CDR3 spans 15 amino acids. 60 Vbeta and 13 Jbeta primers were used in PCR. TCRdb's table, derived via immunoSEQ multiplex PCR, lists solely in-frame clones and lacks some. The repertoire holds under 200,000 clones, with around 81% as singletons. The sequenced sample consisted of PBMCs. The V call is TRBV10-3, the J call TRBJ1-3; D gene unclear. The clonotype comes from a man in his forties in good health and CMV-seronegative. The CDR3, as DNA: TGTGCCATCAGTGAGACAGATAGCTCTGGAAACACCATATATTTT. This encodes CAISETDSSGNTIYF.